These 10 T cell receptor beta chains came from one sample sequenced in a study of vaccination effects on CD4 cells after COVID-19. The table came from immunoSEQ multiplex PCR; TCRdb's copy has only in-frame clones and leaves some out. The sample has tens of thousands of clones, more than 75% seen once; the top ten hold about 5%. The antigens for these receptors are not known. Expansion with viral peptide pools was applied to antigen-specific CD4+ T cells by the ViraFEST assay prior to sequencing. Isolation of CD4+ T cells took place after around 10 days of culture. A positive SARS-CoV-2 PCR test fell between March and December 2020. The sequences come from CD4+ T cells from PBMCs cultured with HIV peptides, collected before COVID-19 vaccination. Subset denoted: HIV-1 Nef peptide pool negative control/reference culture. These receptors all stem from a human donor who had a prior SARS-CoV-2 infection.

The CDR3 coding sequence is TGCGCCAGCAGCCCCTTGCCGGGACCCTTCGGGGAGCAGTACTTC. Amino acids: CASSPLPGPFGEQYF. The rearrangement uses TRBV5-1 and TRBJ2-7; either TRBD1 or TRBD2 may fit D (5 bases each). The CDR3 is 15 amino acids. CDR1 is SGHRS, CDR2 YFSETQ, per germline. V was trimmed by 4 bases and J by 7 bases, leaving 21 bases between them.

The rearrangement uses TRBV2 and TRBJ2-1; 7 bases align to TRBD2. J lost 4 bases, V lost 3 bases, and 6 bases had no gene match. Germline lookup yields CDR1 SNHLY and CDR2 FYNNEI. The CDR3 has 15 residues. The CDR3 reads CASSDESGAYNEQFF. The CDR3 DNA reads TGTGCCAGCAGTGATGAAAGCGGGGCGTACAATGAGCAGTTCTTC.

The rearrangement links TRBV27 to TRBJ2-2; 7 nucleotides agree with TRBD2. The V gene end was trimmed by 7 bases and the J gene end by 6 bases; junction bases not matched to a gene: 11. Germline V lookup: CDR1 MNHEY, CDR2 SMNVEV (reference sequence). The CDR3 runs 15 residues. CDR3 amino acids: CASNKGSAGAGELFF. CDR3 nucleotide sequence: TGTGCCAGCAATAAAGGCTCTGCGGGAGCCGGGGAGCTGTTTTTT.

The chain employs TRBV2 and TRBJ2-5; 8 nucleotides line up with TRBD2. The CDR3 length is 16 residues. The germline V gene encodes CDR1 SNHLY and CDR2 FYNNEI. Germline trimming cut 1 base from V and 5 bases from J; bases unmatched to any gene: 9. The CDR3 protein is CASSEGAGGGRETQYF. Written as DNA, the CDR3 is TGTGCCAGCAGTGAAGGGGCTGGCGGGGGGAGGGAGACCCAGTACTTC.

The CDR3, as DNA: TGTGCCAGCAGCTTGTACAGCTATGGCTACACCTTC. This codes for CASSLYSYGYTF. The V and J genes are TRBV7-9 and TRBJ1-2; D is unresolved. The CDR3 has 12 amino acids. Deletions cut 3 bases from V and 4 bases from J, with 6 bases between. Germline lookup yields CDR1 SEHNR and CDR2 FQNEAQ (reference sequence).

The chain has TRBV12-3 or TRBV12-4 and TRBJ2-1; D gene uncertain. V lost 4 bases and J 1 base, leaving 5 bases between the germline ends. This CDR3 is built from 13 residues. DNA for the CDR3: TGTGCCAGCAGTTGGGGTTCCTACAATGAGCAGTTCTTC. It encodes CASSWGSYNEQFF.

V is TRBV19 and J is TRBJ1-2; D is unresolved. V lost 5 bases and J 3 bases, leaving 19 bases between the germline ends. The CDR3 is made up of 16 amino acids. CDR1 is LNHDA, CDR2 SQIVND, per germline (reference sequence). This chain's CDR3 is CASSSYAASLDYGYTF. CDR3 coding DNA: TGTGCCAGTAGTTCCTACGCGGCCTCGCTTGACTATGGCTACACCTTC.

This clone was observed a handful of times. This rearrangement joins TRBV7-2 to TRBJ2-7; D unresolved. Germline CDR1 reads SGHTA; CDR2 reads FQGNSA. The CDR3 loop spans 15 amino acids. Trimming pared 1 base from V and 2 bases from J, leaving 12 bases between. The chain's CDR3 is CASSLVGFSTYEQYF. For the CDR3, the DNA is TGTGCCAGCAGCTTAGTAGGCTTCAGCACCTACGAGCAGTACTTC.

This clone was seen a single time. The rearrangement uses TRBV7-9 and TRBJ1-1, with D unclear. This CDR3 spans 12 amino acids. Germline V gene lookup returns CDR1 SEHNR and CDR2 FQNEAQ (reference sequence). V was cut by 5 bases and J by 9 bases, with 13 bases left in between. The CDR3 DNA follows: TGTGCCAGCAGCATGGAGCCCTTAAAAGCTTTCTTT. It specifies CASSMEPLKAFF.

The V and J genes are TRBV6-2 or TRBV6-3 and TRBJ1-6; a possible D gene is TRBD1 (6 bases). The germline V gene encodes CDR1 MNHEY and CDR2 SVGEGT. Between the trimmed V and J ends, which lost 3 bases and 10 bases, there was a span of 7 bases. There are 12 residues in the CDR3. For the CDR3, the DNA is TGTGCCAGCAGTTATGGGGGCTCACCCCTCCACTTT. This encodes CASSYGGSPLHF.